This is a list of T cell receptor beta chains from one sample in a study of blood T cell repertoires in COVID-19. Assay used: immunoSEQ multiplex PCR; TCRdb lists only in-frame clones, some missing. The sample holds roughly 60,000 clones, about 83% seen once. Sequencing was performed on peripheral blood. These receptors originate from a human donor in a cohort sampled during active COVID-19. CDR3s include the opening cysteine and the closing phenylalanine or tryptophan. D genes are given only for firm matches. A clone size is listed for some rows: how often the clone was seen (once, few, many), or a class if it is expanded.

cdr3_aa	cdr3_nt	clone_size	j_call	v_call	d_call
CASSPDREGQPQHF	TGCGCCAGCAGCCCGGACAGGGAGGGTCAGCCCCAGCATTTT	once	TRBJ1-5	TRBV5-1	TRBD1
CASSVGASVEGTQYF	TGTGCCAGCAGCGTAGGAGCCAGCGTGGAGGGGACCCAGTACTTC	NA	TRBJ2-5	TRBV9	NA
CASSPTGGDTEAFF	TGTGCCAGCAGCCCCACAGGGGGCGACACTGAAGCTTTCTTT	NA	TRBJ1-1	TRBV5-6	TRBD1
CASSENSGNTIYF	TGTGCCAGTAGTGAGAACTCTGGAAACACCATATATTTT	NA	TRBJ1-3	TRBV19	NA
CASSLQGPPSEQFF	TGTGCCAGCAGCTTGCAGGGCCCCCCCAGTGAGCAGTTCTTC	NA	TRBJ2-1	TRBV5-6	NA
CASSLDRVGGYTF	TGTGCCAGCAGTTTAGACAGGGTTGGGGGCTACACCTTC	NA	TRBJ1-2	TRBV28	TRBD1
CASSNTGDQPQHF	TGCGCCAGCAGCAATACAGGGGATCAGCCCCAGCATTTT	NA	TRBJ1-5	TRBV5-1	TRBD1
CASRNPSTDTQYF	TGTGCCAGCAGAAATCCTAGCACAGATACGCAGTATTTT	NA	TRBJ2-3	TRBV27	NA
CASSSHTSGTEEQYF	TGTGCCAGCAGTTCTCATACTAGCGGGACGGAAGAGCAGTACTTC	NA	TRBJ2-7	TRBV28	TRBD2
CASSLEPGNGYTF	TGTGCCAGCAGCTTAGAGCCAGGGAATGGCTACACCTTC	NA	TRBJ1-2	TRBV11-2	NA
CASSPGQGARSPLHF	TGCGCCAGCAGCCCAGGACAGGGGGCGCGCTCACCCCTCCACTTT	NA	TRBJ1-6	TRBV5-1	TRBD1
CAWSVSSGRWQETQYF	TGTGCCTGGAGTGTAAGCTCCGGGAGGTGGCAAGAGACCCAGTACTTC	NA	TRBJ2-5	TRBV30	TRBD2
CASSLGLGDNEQFF	TGTGCCAGCAGCTTGGGACTAGGAGACAATGAGCAGTTCTTC	NA	TRBJ2-1	TRBV5-4	NA
CASSPGQGGWDYGYTF	TGTGCCAGCAGCCCGGGACAGGGCGGATGGGACTATGGCTACACCTTC	NA	TRBJ1-2	TRBV5-4	TRBD1
CASSPGGGYTEAFF	TGTGCCAGCAGCCCCGGAGGCGGATACACTGAAGCTTTCTTT	once	TRBJ1-1	TRBV5-5	NA
CASSLGGSSNSPLHF	TGTGCCAGCAGCTTAGGTGGTTCGAGTAATTCACCCCTCCACTTT	NA	TRBJ1-6	TRBV11-3	NA
CASSRGSSGEYEQYF	TGCGCCAGCAGCCGAGGAAGTAGCGGGGAGTACGAGCAGTACTTC	once	TRBJ2-7	TRBV4-1	TRBD2
CSASRSGGQFF	TGCAGTGCTAGTAGATCGGGAGGGCAGTTCTTC	NA	TRBJ2-1	TRBV20-1	TRBD2
CASSPGLAGALVTDTQYF	TGTGCCAGCAGCCCGGGACTAGCGGGGGCCTTGGTCACAGATACGCAGTATTTT	few	TRBJ2-3	TRBV7-9	TRBD2
CATSRDLAGLYGYTF	TGTGCCACCAGCAGAGACCTCGCAGGGTTGTATGGCTACACCTTC	NA	TRBJ1-2	TRBV15	NA
CASSLPRFSNTGELFF	TGTGCCAGCAGCTTGCCCAGGTTTTCGAACACCGGGGAGCTGTTTTTT	few	TRBJ2-2	TRBV5-6	NA
CASSLEGAEQYF	TGTGCCAGCAGCCTCGAGGGTGCCGAGCAGTACTTC	NA	TRBJ2-7	TRBV5-6	NA
CASSRRGGEGNQPQHF	TGTGCCAGTAGCCGCCGGGGGGGAGAGGGCAATCAGCCCCAGCATTTT	NA	TRBJ1-5	TRBV19	NA
CASSRGTGTGIDGYTF	TGTGCCAGCAGTCGTGGGACCGGGACAGGGATCGATGGCTACACCTTC	once	TRBJ1-2	TRBV6-6	TRBD1
CASNRQALNTEAFF	TGTGCCAGTAACCGCCAGGCACTGAACACTGAAGCTTTCTTT	NA	TRBJ1-1	TRBV19	NA
CASSYNWGALNTEAFF	TGTGCCAGCAGTTACAATTGGGGAGCCCTGAACACTGAAGCTTTCTTT	NA	TRBJ1-1	TRBV6-5	NA
CAWSTGSNQPQHF	TGTGCCTGGAGTACAGGAAGTAATCAGCCCCAGCATTTT	once	TRBJ1-5	TRBV30	NA
CASSVGQSEETQYF	TGTGCCAGCAGCGTCGGACAGTCCGAAGAGACCCAGTACTTC	few	TRBJ2-5	TRBV9	NA
CASSSLTFDSNQPQHF	TGTGCCAGCAGCTCCCTGACTTTTGATAGCAATCAGCCCCAGCATTTT	NA	TRBJ1-5	TRBV7-8	NA
CASSPVGGGQPQHF	TGTGCCAGCAGCCCCGTGGGGGGAGGCCAGCCCCAGCATTTT	NA	TRBJ1-5	TRBV7-2	NA
CSVEGAGAAEQYF	TGCAGCGTTGAAGGGGCGGGAGCTGCCGAGCAGTACTTC	NA	TRBJ2-7	TRBV29-1	TRBD2
CASSAPGAGGRTDTQYF	TGTGCCAGCAGTGCCCCTGGAGCGGGAGGACGCACAGATACGCAGTATTTT	once	TRBJ2-3	TRBV28	TRBD2
CASSRDRYNSPLHF	TGTGCCAGCAGTCGGGACAGATATAATTCACCCCTCCACTTT	many	TRBJ1-6	TRBV25-1	TRBD1
CASTRHGTNTQYF	TGTGCCAGCACCCGACACGGGACAAATACGCAGTATTTT	NA	TRBJ2-3	TRBV27	NA
CASSSGLTSGSIYEQFF	TGTGCCAGCAGCTCCGGCCTGACTAGCGGGAGTATATATGAGCAGTTCTTC	NA	TRBJ2-1	TRBV5-6	TRBD2
CASSQDSFNEQFF	TGTGCCAGCAGCCAAGATAGCTTCAATGAGCAGTTCTTC	NA	TRBJ2-1	TRBV3-1/TRBV3-2	NA
CASSQVGGAGEQYF	TGTGCCAGCAGCCAAGTGGGGGGGGCTGGCGAGCAGTACTTC	NA	TRBJ2-7	TRBV3-1/TRBV3-2	NA
CATTRGGGANVLTF	TGTGCCACCACAAGGGGTGGTGGGGCCAACGTCCTGACTTTC	NA	TRBJ2-6	TRBV6-5	NA
CASTRGSTGDEKLFF	TGCGCCAGCACCCGGGGGTCCACCGGGGATGAAAAACTGTTTTTT	once	TRBJ1-4	TRBV5-1	NA
CASSRALEGGYTF	TGTGCCAGCAGCCGTGCCCTGGAGGGCGGCTACACCTTC	NA	TRBJ1-2	TRBV3-1/TRBV3-2	NA
CASSSGTGSNQPQHF	TGCGCCAGCAGCTCGGGGACAGGTAGCAATCAGCCCCAGCATTTT	few	TRBJ1-5	TRBV5-1	TRBD1
CASSQKGGTGGNQPQHF	TGCGCCAGCAGTCAAAAGGGAGGGACAGGGGGCAACCAGCCCCAGCATTTT	NA	TRBJ1-5	TRBV4-1	TRBD1
CASSGSGVEQFF	TGTGCCAGCAGCGGTAGCGGGGTTGAGCAGTTCTTC	NA	TRBJ2-1	TRBV7-3	TRBD2
CASSSLREEQFF	TGTGCCAGTAGTAGTCTCCGGGAAGAGCAGTTCTTC	NA	TRBJ2-1	TRBV19	NA
CASSEQGQGIFTDTQYF	TGTGCCAGCAGTGAACAGGGACAGGGGATTTTCACAGATACGCAGTATTTT	NA	TRBJ2-3	TRBV2	TRBD1